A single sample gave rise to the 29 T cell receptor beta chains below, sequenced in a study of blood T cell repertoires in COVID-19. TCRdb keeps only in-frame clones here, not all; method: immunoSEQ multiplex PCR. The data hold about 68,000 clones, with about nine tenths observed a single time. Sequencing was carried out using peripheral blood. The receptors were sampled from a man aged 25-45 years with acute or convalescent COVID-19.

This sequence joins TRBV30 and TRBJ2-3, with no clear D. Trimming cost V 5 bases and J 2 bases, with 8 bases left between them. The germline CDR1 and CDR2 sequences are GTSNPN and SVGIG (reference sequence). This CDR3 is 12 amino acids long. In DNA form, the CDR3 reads TGTGCCTGGCAGGAAAACACAGATACGCAGTATTTT. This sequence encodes CAWQENTDTQYF.

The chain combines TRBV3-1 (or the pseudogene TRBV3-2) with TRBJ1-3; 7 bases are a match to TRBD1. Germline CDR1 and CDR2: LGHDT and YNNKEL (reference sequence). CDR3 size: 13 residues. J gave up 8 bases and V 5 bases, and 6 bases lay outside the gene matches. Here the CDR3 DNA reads TGTGCCAGCAGCTCAAACAGGGGAGACACCATATATTTT. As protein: CASSSNRGDTIYF.

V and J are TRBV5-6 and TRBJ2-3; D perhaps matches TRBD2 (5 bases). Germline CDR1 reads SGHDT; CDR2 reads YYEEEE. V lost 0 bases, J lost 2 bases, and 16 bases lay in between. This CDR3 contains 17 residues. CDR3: CASSLVRRRWDTDTQYF. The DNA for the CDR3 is TGTGCCAGCAGCTTGGTCAGGAGGCGGTGGGACACAGATACGCAGTATTTT.

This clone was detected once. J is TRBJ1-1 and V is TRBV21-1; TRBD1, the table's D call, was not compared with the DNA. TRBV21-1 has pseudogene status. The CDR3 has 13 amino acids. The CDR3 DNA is TGTGCCAGCAGCAAACAAGGGGACACTGAAGCTTTCTTT. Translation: CASSKQGDTEAFF.

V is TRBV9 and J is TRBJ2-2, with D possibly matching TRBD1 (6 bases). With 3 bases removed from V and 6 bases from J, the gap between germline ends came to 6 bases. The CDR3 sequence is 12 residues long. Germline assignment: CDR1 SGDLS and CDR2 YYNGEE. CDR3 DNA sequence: TGTGCCAGCAGCGGGACAGCCGGGGAGCTGTTTTTT. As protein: CASSGTAGELFF.

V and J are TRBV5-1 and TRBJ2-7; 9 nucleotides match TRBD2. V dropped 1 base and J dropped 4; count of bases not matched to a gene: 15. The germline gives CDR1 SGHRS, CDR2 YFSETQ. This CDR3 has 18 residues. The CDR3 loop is CASSLRSPSGTIVYEQYF. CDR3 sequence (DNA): TGCGCCAGCAGCTTGAGGTCGCCTAGCGGGACCATCGTATACGAGCAGTACTTC.

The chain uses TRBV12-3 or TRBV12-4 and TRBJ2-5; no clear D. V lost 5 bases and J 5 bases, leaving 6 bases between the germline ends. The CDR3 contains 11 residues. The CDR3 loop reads CASSRVETQYF. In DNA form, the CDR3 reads TGTGCCAGCAGTCGTGTCGAGACCCAGTACTTC.

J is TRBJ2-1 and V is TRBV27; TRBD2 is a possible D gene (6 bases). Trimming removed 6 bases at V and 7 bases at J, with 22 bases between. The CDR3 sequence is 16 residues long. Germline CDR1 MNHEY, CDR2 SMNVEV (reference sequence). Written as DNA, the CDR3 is TGTGCCAGCAGCCCCCGGACGGGAGTCCCTGGGAATGAGCAGTTCTTC. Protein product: CASSPRTGVPGNEQFF.

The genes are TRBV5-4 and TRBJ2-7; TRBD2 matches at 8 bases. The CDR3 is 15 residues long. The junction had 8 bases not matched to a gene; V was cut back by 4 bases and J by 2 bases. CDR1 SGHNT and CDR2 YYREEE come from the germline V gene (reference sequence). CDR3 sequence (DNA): TGTGCCAGCAGCCCAGCAACGGGACTAGCCTACGAGCAGTACTTC. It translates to CASSPATGLAYEQYF.

CDR3 loop: CASTLLGGSKNIQYF. The DNA of the CDR3 is TGTGCCAGCACCCTACTTGGCGGCTCCAAAAACATTCAGTACTTC. The rearrangement joins TRBV6-6 to TRBJ2-4; D not certain. CDR3 length: 15 amino acids. V lost 7 bases and J lost 2, with 15 bases in between. The germline V gene encodes CDR1 MNHNY and CDR2 SVGAGI (reference sequence).

The CDR3 loop reads CASSLFPGTQYF. The CDR3 DNA sequence: TGTGCCAGCAGCTTATTTCCCGGGACCCAGTACTTC. The rearrangement uses TRBV5-4 and TRBJ2-5; no definite D call. Trimming cost V 2 bases and J 7 bases, with 9 bases left between them. The CDR3 is 12 residues long. From germline, CDR1 is SGHNT and CDR2 YYREEE (reference sequence).

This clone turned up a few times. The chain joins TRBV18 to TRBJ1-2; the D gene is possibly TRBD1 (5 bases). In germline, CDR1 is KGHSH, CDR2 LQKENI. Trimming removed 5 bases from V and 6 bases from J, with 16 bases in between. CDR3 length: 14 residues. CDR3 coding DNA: TGTGCCAGCTCAGCAGGGCAGGGAAGGAATGGCTACACCTTC. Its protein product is CASSAGQGRNGYTF.

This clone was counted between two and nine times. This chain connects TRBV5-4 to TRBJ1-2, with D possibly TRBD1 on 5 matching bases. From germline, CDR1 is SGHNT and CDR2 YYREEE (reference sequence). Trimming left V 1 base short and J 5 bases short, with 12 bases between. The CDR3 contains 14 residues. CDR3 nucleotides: TGTGCCAGCAGCTTGAAAGGGGTAACTTATGGCTACACCTTC. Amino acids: CASSLKGVTYGYTF.

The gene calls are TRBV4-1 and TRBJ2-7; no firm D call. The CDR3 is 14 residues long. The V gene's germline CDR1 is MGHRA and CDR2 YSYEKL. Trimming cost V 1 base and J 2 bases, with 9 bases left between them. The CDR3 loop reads CASSQGEYPYEQYF. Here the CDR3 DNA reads TGCGCCAGCAGCCAAGGCGAATACCCCTACGAGCAGTACTTC.

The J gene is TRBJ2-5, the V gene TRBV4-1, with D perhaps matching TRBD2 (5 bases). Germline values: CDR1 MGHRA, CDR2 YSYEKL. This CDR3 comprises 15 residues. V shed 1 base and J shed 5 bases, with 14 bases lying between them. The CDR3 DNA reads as TGCGCCAGCAGCCAAGGACAACTAGGATTGGAGACCCAGTACTTC. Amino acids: CASSQGQLGLETQYF.

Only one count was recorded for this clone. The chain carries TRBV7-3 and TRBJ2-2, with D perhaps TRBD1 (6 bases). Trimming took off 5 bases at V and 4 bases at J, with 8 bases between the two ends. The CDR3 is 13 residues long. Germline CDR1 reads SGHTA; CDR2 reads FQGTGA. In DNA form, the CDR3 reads TGTGCCAGCAGCACAGGGTCCACCGGGGAGCTGTTTTTT. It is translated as CASSTGSTGELFF.

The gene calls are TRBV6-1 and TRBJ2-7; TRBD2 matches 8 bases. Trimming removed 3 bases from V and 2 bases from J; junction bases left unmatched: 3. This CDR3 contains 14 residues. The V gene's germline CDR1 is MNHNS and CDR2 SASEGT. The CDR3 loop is CASSEGLVPYEQYF. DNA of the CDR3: TGTGCCAGCAGTGAGGGACTAGTGCCCTACGAGCAGTACTTC.

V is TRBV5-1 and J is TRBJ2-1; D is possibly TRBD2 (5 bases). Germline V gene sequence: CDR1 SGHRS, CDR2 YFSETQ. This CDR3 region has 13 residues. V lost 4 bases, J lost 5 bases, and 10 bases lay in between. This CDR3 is CASSPGSHNEQFF. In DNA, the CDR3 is TGCGCCAGCAGCCCGGGGTCCCACAATGAGCAGTTCTTC.

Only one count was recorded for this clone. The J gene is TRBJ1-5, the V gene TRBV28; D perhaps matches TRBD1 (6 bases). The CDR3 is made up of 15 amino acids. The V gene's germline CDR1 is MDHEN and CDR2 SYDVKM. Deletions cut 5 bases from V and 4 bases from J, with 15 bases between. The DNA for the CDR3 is TGTGCCAGCAGTCCGGCGGGGGCGCGGAATCAGCCCCAGCATTTT. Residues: CASSPAGARNQPQHF.

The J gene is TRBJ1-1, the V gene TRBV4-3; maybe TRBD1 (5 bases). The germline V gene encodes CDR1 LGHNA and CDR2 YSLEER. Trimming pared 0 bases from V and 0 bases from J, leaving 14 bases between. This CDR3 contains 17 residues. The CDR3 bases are TGCGCCAGCAGCCAAGATCCCATACAGGATATGAACACTGAAGCTTTCTTT. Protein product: CASSQDPIQDMNTEAFF.

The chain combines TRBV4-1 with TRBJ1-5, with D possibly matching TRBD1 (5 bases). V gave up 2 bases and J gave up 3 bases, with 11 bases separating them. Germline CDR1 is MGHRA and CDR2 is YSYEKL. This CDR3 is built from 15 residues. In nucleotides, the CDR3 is TGCGCCAGCAGCCAAACGGCCAGGGCCAATCAGCCCCAGCATTTT. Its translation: CASSQTARANQPQHF.

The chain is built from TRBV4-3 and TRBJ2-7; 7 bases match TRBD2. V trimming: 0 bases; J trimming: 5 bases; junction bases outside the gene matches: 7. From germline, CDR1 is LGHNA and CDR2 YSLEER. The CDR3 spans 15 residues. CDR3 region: CASSQDLAASDEQYF. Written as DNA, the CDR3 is TGCGCCAGCAGCCAAGATCTAGCGGCATCGGACGAGCAGTACTTC.

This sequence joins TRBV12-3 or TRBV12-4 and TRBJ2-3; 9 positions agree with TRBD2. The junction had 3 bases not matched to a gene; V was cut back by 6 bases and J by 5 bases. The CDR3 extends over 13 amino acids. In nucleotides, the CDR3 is TGTGCCAGCAGGTCGACTAGCGGAGATACGCAGTATTTT. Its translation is CASRSTSGDTQYF.

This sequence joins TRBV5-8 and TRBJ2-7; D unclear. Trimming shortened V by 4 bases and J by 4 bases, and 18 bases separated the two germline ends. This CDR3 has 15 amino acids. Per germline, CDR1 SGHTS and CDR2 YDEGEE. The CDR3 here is CASSLVSSNHYEQYF. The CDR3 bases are TGTGCCAGCAGCCTAGTCAGCTCTAACCATTACGAGCAGTACTTC.

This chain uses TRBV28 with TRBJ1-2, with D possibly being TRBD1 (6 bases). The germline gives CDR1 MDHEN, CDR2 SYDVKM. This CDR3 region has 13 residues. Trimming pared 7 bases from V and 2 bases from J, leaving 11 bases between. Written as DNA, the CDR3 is TGTGCCAGCAAGTGGGGGCAGAACTATGGCTACACCTTC. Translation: CASKWGQNYGYTF.

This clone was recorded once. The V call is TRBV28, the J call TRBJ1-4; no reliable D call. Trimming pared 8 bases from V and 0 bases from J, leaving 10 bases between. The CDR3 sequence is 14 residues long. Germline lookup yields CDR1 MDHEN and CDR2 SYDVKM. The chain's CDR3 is CASALFATNEKLFF. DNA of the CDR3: TGTGCCAGCGCCCTATTCGCAACTAATGAAAAACTGTTTTTT.

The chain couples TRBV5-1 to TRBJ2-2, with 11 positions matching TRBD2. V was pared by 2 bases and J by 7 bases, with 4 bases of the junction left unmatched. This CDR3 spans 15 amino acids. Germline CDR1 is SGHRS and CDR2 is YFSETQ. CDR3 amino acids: CASSFTSGSHGELFF. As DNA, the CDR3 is TGCGCCAGCAGCTTTACTAGCGGGAGTCACGGGGAGCTGTTTTTT. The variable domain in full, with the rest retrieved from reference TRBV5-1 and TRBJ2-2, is KAGVTQTPRYLIKTRGQQVTLSCSPISGHRSVSWYQQTPGQGLQFLFEYFSETQRNKGNFPGRFSGRQFSNSRSEMNVSTLELGDSALYLCASSFTSGSHGELFFGEGSRLTVL.

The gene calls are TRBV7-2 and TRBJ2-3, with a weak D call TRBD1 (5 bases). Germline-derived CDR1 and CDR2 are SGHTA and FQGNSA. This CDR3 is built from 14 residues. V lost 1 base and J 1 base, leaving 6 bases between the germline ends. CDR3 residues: CASSLVGGTDTQYF. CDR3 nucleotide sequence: TGTGCCAGCAGCTTAGTAGGGGGCACAGATACGCAGTATTTT.

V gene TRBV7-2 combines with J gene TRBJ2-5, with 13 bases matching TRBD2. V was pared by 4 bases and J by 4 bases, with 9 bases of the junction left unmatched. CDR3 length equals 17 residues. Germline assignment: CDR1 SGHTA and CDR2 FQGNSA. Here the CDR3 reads CASSSQGGLAGRETQYF. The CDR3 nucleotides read TGTGCCAGCAGCTCCCAGGGGGGACTAGCGGGACGAGAGACCCAGTACTTC.